The source of this T cell receptor (beta chain) is a study of T cell responses to AZD1222 COVID-19 vaccine. Clones were sequenced by immunoSEQ multiplex PCR, and TCRdb holds only the in-frame ones, with some missing. The repertoire has about 46,000 clones, approximately 90% of them found once; the top ten carry approximately 1.2%. Germline CDR1 LGHDT, CDR2 YNNKEL (reference sequence). The CDR3 contains 15 residues. Trimming left V 4 bases short and J 1 base short, with 14 bases between. General study findings and limits: Of the AZD1222 recipients, only five to seven were seropositive at baseline. Spike as a whole was targeted by vaccine-associated CD4 TCRs, dominant at 160-218 and 743-854.

On this clone itself: Antigen unknown.

The sequences come from peripheral blood, collected 28 days after the second AZD1222 dose. This receptor was identified in an adult who received the AZD1222 COVID-19 vaccine. J is TRBJ2-7 and V is TRBV3-1 (or the pseudogene TRBV3-2); D is perhaps TRBD1 (5 bases). The CDR3 DNA follows: TGTGCCAGCAGCCCCAAGGGGCGGCCGTCCTACGAGCAGTACTTC. As protein: CASSPKGRPSYEQYF.